This entry lists 6 T cell receptor beta chains sequenced from one sample in a study of blood T cell repertoires in COVID-19. Sequenced by immunoSEQ multiplex PCR; TCRdb stores in-frame clones only, minus some. The data show hundreds of thousands of clones, with around 84% seen just once and 18% held by the top ten. The sequencing sample was made of peripheral blood. The receptors come from a woman older than 75 with active or convalescent COVID-19.

The gene calls are TRBV19 and TRBJ1-2; perhaps TRBD1 as D (6 bases). The germline gives CDR1 LNHDA, CDR2 SQIVND (reference sequence). This CDR3 is 15 amino acids long. The germline V and J ends were trimmed by 0 bases and 4 bases, with 12 bases remaining between them. CDR3 bases: TGTGCCAGTAGTATAGATCGTGGGGGCGGCTATGGCTACACCTTC. Encoded protein: CASSIDRGGGYGYTF.

The chain has TRBV5-1 and TRBJ2-5; 8 bases align to TRBD2. J was trimmed by 5 bases and V by 1 base; bases with no gene match: 4. CDR1 is SGHRS, CDR2 YFSETQ, per germline. The CDR3 runs 14 residues. CDR3 sequence (DNA): TGCGCCAGCAGCTTGATAGCGGGGAGGGAGACCCAGTACTTC. Translating gives CASSLIAGRETQYF.

The chain has TRBV4-3 and TRBJ1-1; D may be TRBD1 (5 bases). V was cut by 0 bases and J by 1 base, with 9 bases left in between. Germline CDR1 is LGHNA and CDR2 is YSLEER. The CDR3 runs to 15 residues. The CDR3 DNA reads as TGCGCCAGCAGCCAAGACAGGGAATGGAACACTGAAGCTTTCTTT. Translation: CASSQDREWNTEAFF.

J is TRBJ2-3 and V is TRBV7-2, with no clear D. With 1 base removed from V and 8 bases from J, the gap between germline ends came to 13 bases. Germline assignment: CDR1 SGHTA and CDR2 FQGNSA. The CDR3 runs to 14 residues. The CDR3 region has the DNA TGTGCCAGCAGCTTAGACTTATTTCCATCTACGCAGTATTTT. It codes for CASSLDLFPSTQYF.

The chain is built from TRBV6-5 and TRBJ2-5, with TRBD1 matching over 10 bases. Germline CDR1 MNHEY, CDR2 SVGAGI. The V gene end was trimmed by 2 bases and the J gene end by 3 bases; junction bases not matched to a gene: 3. The CDR3 runs 15 residues. The CDR3 sequence is CASSYAGTGEETQYF. DNA of the CDR3: TGTGCCAGCAGTTACGCCGGGACAGGGGAAGAGACCCAGTACTTC.

The gene calls are TRBV30 and TRBJ1-5; 10 bases are shared with TRBD1. J was trimmed by 11 bases and V by 1 base; bases with no gene match: 14. The CDR3 covers 16 residues. Per the germline V gene, CDR1 is GTSNPN and CDR2 is SVGIG (reference sequence). CDR3 sequence reads: CAWSAYDRGPFRAQHF. CDR3 in DNA: TGTGCCTGGAGTGCCTATGACAGGGGGCCTTTCAGGGCCCAGCATTTT.